The 29 T cell receptor beta chains below come from one sample, sequenced in a study of blood T cell repertoires in COVID-19. Sequenced by immunoSEQ multiplex PCR; TCRdb stores in-frame clones only, minus some. The sample yields 35,000 to 45,000 clones, approximately 90% seen once. The sequencing sample was made of peripheral blood. These receptors were collected from a human donor in a cohort sampled during active COVID-19.

This clone was detected once. The rearrangement joins TRBV4-1 to TRBJ2-1; 9 bases are shared with TRBD1. Looked up from germline, CDR1 is MGHRA and CDR2 is YSYEKL. The CDR3 has 18 amino acids. J gave up 8 bases and V 1 base, and 15 bases lay outside the gene matches. The CDR3 DNA sequence: TGCGCCAGCAGCCAAGTTCCAATTCCGGGACAGGGATCGGATGAGCAGTTCTTC. Amino acid sequence: CASSQVPIPGQGSDEQFF.

This clone was counted a single time. The chain joins TRBV7-8 to TRBJ1-2; D not resolved. Per the germline V gene, CDR1 is SGHVS and CDR2 is FQNEAQ. Between the trimmed V and J ends, which lost 4 bases and 1 base, there was a span of 16 bases. The CDR3 is 16 amino acids. Here the CDR3 reads CASSSTSTALNYGYTF. The CDR3, as DNA: TGTGCCAGCAGCTCAACATCAACCGCCCTTAACTATGGCTACACCTTC.

The chain is built from TRBV4-2 and TRBJ1-1, with TRBD1 matching 7 bases. The CDR3 has 14 residues. From germline, CDR1 is LGHNA and CDR2 YNFKEQ. The ends lost 4 bases at V and 1 base at J; junction bases unmatched: 3. The CDR3 region is CASSRQGQNTEAFF. The CDR3 nucleotides are TGTGCCAGCAGCCGACAGGGACAGAACACTGAAGCTTTCTTT.

The chain combines TRBV6-5 with TRBJ2-3; unclear D gene. This CDR3 spans 14 amino acids. The germline V gene has CDR1 MNHEY and CDR2 SVGAGI. Trimming took 5 bases from V and 2 from J, leaving 11 bases between them. The CDR3 region is CASSPRSITDTQYF. The CDR3 region has the DNA TGTGCCAGCAGTCCACGAAGCATCACAGATACGCAGTATTTT.

This clone was recorded a few times. The rearrangement uses TRBV19 and TRBJ2-7; TRBD2 agrees at 8 bases. J was trimmed by 2 bases and V by 6 bases; bases with no gene match: 6. Germline loops: CDR1 LNHDA, CDR2 SQIVND (reference sequence). This CDR3 is 14 amino acids long. The CDR3: CASRPGGPPYEQYF. Here the CDR3 DNA reads TGTGCCAGTAGACCGGGGGGGCCCCCCTACGAGCAGTACTTC.

CDR3 sequence reads: CASSFLSGGAGITGELFF. CDR3 nucleotides: TGTGCCAGCAGCTTCCTTAGCGGGGGGGCCGGAATTACCGGGGAGCTGTTTTTT. This chain uses TRBV11-3 with TRBJ2-2; the match to TRBD2 covers 11 bases. Trimming took 3 bases from V and 5 from J; bases not matched to a gene: 11. Germline assignment: CDR1 SGHNT and CDR2 YENEEA. The CDR3 contains 18 residues.

For the CDR3, the DNA is TGTGCCAGCAAGGACAGCCGAGATGGCTACACCTTC. Translating gives CASKDSRDGYTF. This chain joins TRBV2 and TRBJ1-2; D is perhaps TRBD1 (6 bases). Germline V gene lookup returns CDR1 SNHLY and CDR2 FYNNEI. The V and J ends lost 7 bases and 6 bases respectively, with 12 bases between them. This CDR3 is built from 12 residues.

The genes are TRBV27 and TRBJ1-1; D may be TRBD1 (6 bases). The V end was cut by 5 bases, the J end by 1 base, with 29 bases between. CDR1 is MNHEY, CDR2 SMNVEV, per germline (reference sequence). CDR3 length: 20 amino acids. Here the CDR3 reads CASSPMQWWEGVGRNTEAFF. CDR3 nucleotides: TGTGCCAGCAGTCCGATGCAGTGGTGGGAGGGGGTGGGGAGGAACACTGAAGCTTTCTTT.

This chain links TRBV7-9 with TRBJ1-1, with D possibly matching TRBD1 (5 bases). The germline V and J ends were trimmed by 5 bases and 4 bases, with 20 bases remaining between them. Germline CDR1 is SEHNR and CDR2 is FQNEAQ (reference sequence). The CDR3 covers 16 residues. DNA for the CDR3: TGTGCCAGCAGCCTAGGGAGGGGTCGGTTAGTCACTGAAGCTTTCTTT. It codes for CASSLGRGRLVTEAFF. Full variable domain (remainder filled in from reference TRBV7-9 and TRBJ1-1): DTGVSQNPRHKITKRGQNVTFRCDPISEHNRLYWYRQTLGQGPEFLTYFQNEAQLEKSRLLSDRFSAERPKGSFSTLEIQRTEQGDSAMYLCASSLGRGRLVTEAFFGQGTRLTVV.

This sequence joins TRBV9 and TRBJ1-2; D not resolved. CDR3 length: 13 residues. CDR1 is SGDLS and CDR2 is YYNGEE in the germline V gene. Trimming shortened V by 0 bases and J by 5 bases, and 8 bases separated the two germline ends. The CDR3 here is CASSVADTYGYTF. The DNA of the CDR3 is TGTGCCAGCAGCGTAGCAGATACATATGGCTACACCTTC. The full variable domain, with the rest looked up from reference TRBV9 and TRBJ1-2, is DSGVTQTPKHLITATGQRVTLRCSPRSGDLSVYWYQQSLDQGLQFLIQYYNGEERAKGNILERFSAQQFPDLHSELNLSSLELGDSALYFCASSVADTYGYTFGSGTRLTVV.

The chain couples TRBV3-1 (or the pseudogene TRBV3-2) to TRBJ2-4; 9 bases line up with TRBD1. Per germline, CDR1 LGHDT and CDR2 YNNKEL (reference sequence). The CDR3 runs 14 residues. The trim removed 0 bases at V and 15 bases at J, leaving 9 bases unmatched. The CDR3 region has the DNA TGTGCCAGCAGCCAAGACGGACAGGGGAGGCGGCGGTACTTC. It is translated as CASSQDGQGRRRYF.

This clone appeared a single time. This chain connects TRBV3-1 (or the pseudogene TRBV3-2) to TRBJ2-1; 13 bases line up with TRBD2. Germline values: CDR1 LGHDT, CDR2 YNNKEL (reference sequence). V shed 3 bases and J 7 bases; nucleotides not matched to a gene: 6. The CDR3 runs 16 residues. The CDR3 DNA is TGTGCCAGCAGCCAGCCCACTAGCGGGGGGGGGAATGAGCAGTTCTTC. Translation: CASSQPTSGGGNEQFF.

The V and J genes are TRBV6-5 and TRBJ1-4, with D maybe TRBD1 (5 bases). Germline CDR1 and CDR2: MNHEY and SVGAGI. Trimming took off 0 bases at V and 8 bases at J, with 10 bases between the two ends. The CDR3 covers 14 residues. The CDR3 region is CASSYSGGKEKLFF. Written as DNA, the CDR3 is TGTGCCAGCAGTTACTCGGGGGGAAAGGAAAAACTGTTTTTT.

J is TRBJ1-1 and V is TRBV7-9; 10 nucleotides agree with TRBD1. The CDR3 sequence is 14 residues long. V lost 3 bases, J lost 7 bases, and 5 bases stayed unmatched. In germline, CDR1 is SEHNR, CDR2 FQNEAQ (reference sequence). CDR3 coding DNA: TGTGCCAGCAGCTTGACAGGGGGCCTACATGAAGCTTTCTTT. Protein: CASSLTGGLHEAFF.

This chain joins TRBV12-3 or TRBV12-4 and TRBJ1-1, with TRBD1 matching 8 bases. V shed 4 bases, J shed 7 bases, and the junction held 2 bases outside the gene matches. The CDR3 runs to 12 residues. Here the CDR3 DNA reads TGTGCCAGCAGTTCGGGACAGGTTGAAGCTTTCTTT. Its protein is CASSSGQVEAFF.

The chain recombines TRBV9 with TRBJ2-1; D is possibly TRBD2 (5 bases). Looked up from germline, CDR1 is SGDLS and CDR2 is YYNGEE. This CDR3 has 13 amino acids. V was shortened by 0 bases and J by 7 bases, with 8 bases between the two germline ends. DNA for the CDR3: TGTGCCAGCAGCGTAGGGACGGGGAATGAGCAGTTCTTC. Translation: CASSVGTGNEQFF.

J is TRBJ2-4 and V is TRBV7-9; 8 nucleotides align to TRBD1. This CDR3 has 14 amino acids. V was clipped by 5 bases and J by 5 bases; unmatched bases: 5. Per germline, CDR1 SEHNR and CDR2 FQNEAQ (reference sequence). The CDR3 sequence: CASSLGQGENIQYF. As DNA, the CDR3 is TGTGCCAGCAGCCTAGGACAGGGCGAAAACATTCAGTACTTC.

The J gene is TRBJ2-2, the V gene TRBV9; possible D gene TRBD2, 5 bases. V dropped 8 bases and J dropped 0 bases, with 14 bases sitting between them. There are 15 residues in the CDR3. Germline V gene lookup returns CDR1 SGDLS and CDR2 YYNGEE. The CDR3: CARTGEGANTGELFF. CDR3 in DNA: TGTGCCAGAACGGGCGAGGGAGCGAACACCGGGGAGCTGTTTTTT.

The V call is TRBV15, the J call TRBJ2-2, with TRBD1 identical over 8 bases. The ends lost 5 bases at V and 5 bases at J; junction bases unmatched: 7. CDR3 length: 15 residues. Germline CDR1 reads LNHNV; CDR2 reads YYDKDF (reference sequence). The CDR3 coding sequence is TGTGCCACCAGCGCCGGGACAGGAAAGACCGGGGAGCTGTTTTTT. The encoded protein is CATSAGTGKTGELFF.

The J gene is TRBJ2-7, the V gene TRBV5-5; 9 bases fit TRBD1. The CDR3 totals 15 residues. The V gene end was trimmed by 4 bases and the J gene end by 1 base; junction bases not matched to a gene: 6. CDR1 is SGHKS and CDR2 is YYEKEE in the germline V gene (reference sequence). CDR3 residues: CASSRGTGLSYEQYF. The DNA of the CDR3 is TGTGCCAGCAGCCGCGGGACAGGGTTATCCTACGAGCAGTACTTC. Combining the CDR3 with reference TRBV5-5 and TRBJ2-7 gives the whole variable domain DAGVTQSPTHLIKTRGQQVTLRCSPISGHKSVSWYQQVLGQGPQFIFQYYEKEERGRGNFPDRFSARQFPNYSSELNVNALLLGDSALYLCASSRGTGLSYEQYFGPGTRLTVT.

The chain recombines TRBV5-4 with TRBJ2-3; D perhaps matches TRBD2 (6 bases). V dropped 0 bases and J dropped 0 bases, with 8 bases sitting between them. Germline V lookup: CDR1 SGHNT, CDR2 YYREEE (reference sequence). The CDR3 is 15 residues long. CDR3 nucleotide sequence: TGTGCCAGCAGCTTGGAGGCGGGGAGCACAGATACGCAGTATTTT. Translated: CASSLEAGSTDTQYF.

The genes are TRBV7-8 and TRBJ1-1; 10 positions match TRBD1. V lost 5 bases to trimming and J lost 0 bases; unmatched junction nucleotides: 6. Per germline, CDR1 SGHVS and CDR2 FQNEAQ. The CDR3 sequence is 16 residues long. The CDR3 reads CASSPRQGAVNTEAFF. The CDR3 region has the DNA TGTGCCAGCAGCCCCCGACAGGGGGCCGTGAACACTGAAGCTTTCTTT. The entire variable domain, with the rest obtained from reference TRBV7-8 and TRBJ1-1, is as follows: GAGVSQSPRYKVAKRGQDVALRCDPISGHVSLFWYQQALGQGPEFLTYFQNEAQLDKSGLPSDRFFAERPEGSVSTLKIQRTQQEDSAVYLCASSPRQGAVNTEAFFGQGTRLTVV.

This clone was counted only a few times. The chain joins TRBV13 to TRBJ2-5, with TRBD2 identical over 7 bases. Germline V gives CDR1 PRHDT, CDR2 FYEKMQ (reference sequence). This CDR3 comprises 16 residues. V lost 3 bases to trimming and J lost 0 bases; unmatched junction nucleotides: 7. The CDR3, as DNA: TGTGCCAGCAGCTTCGGGTGGACTAGAAACCAAGAGACCCAGTACTTC. Its protein product is CASSFGWTRNQETQYF. The entire variable domain, with the rest obtained from reference TRBV13 and TRBJ2-5, is as follows: AAGVIQSPRHLIKEKRETATLKCYPIPRHDTVYWYQQGPGQDPQFLISFYEKMQSDKGSIPDRFSAQQFSDYHSELNMSSLELGDSALYFCASSFGWTRNQETQYFGPGTRLLVL.

This chain uses TRBV4-2 with TRBJ1-2, with 8 bases identical to TRBD1. The CDR3 sequence is 16 residues long. The junction had 8 bases not matched to a gene; V was cut back by 3 bases and J by 2 bases. Germline CDR1 and CDR2: LGHNA and YNFKEQ. The CDR3 DNA follows: TGTGCCAGCAGCCAGGAGGACAGGGTAGGAAACTATGGCTACACCTTC. Encoded protein: CASSQEDRVGNYGYTF.

V usage is TRBV30 and J usage is TRBJ2-7; D is ambiguous. Germline CDR1 GTSNPN, CDR2 SVGIG (reference sequence). The V and J ends lost 1 base and 6 bases respectively, with 10 bases between them. The CDR3 loop spans 12 amino acids. The CDR3 region has the DNA TGTGCCTGGAGTGCAGGCCCCGGCGAGCAGTACTTC. It encodes CAWSAGPGEQYF. The full variable domain, its missing parts supplied by reference TRBV30 and TRBJ2-7, is SQTIHQWPATLVQPVGSPLSLECTVEGTSNPNLYWYRQAAGRGLQLLFYSVGIGQISSEVPQNLSASRPQDRQFILSSKKLLLSDSGFYLCAWSAGPGEQYFGPGTRLTVT.

The V and J genes are TRBV6-6 and TRBJ2-1; 10 bases agree with TRBD2. The V segment lost 2 bases and the J segment 6 bases; nucleotides outside the gene matches: 7. Germline CDR1 and CDR2: MNHNY and SVGAGI (reference sequence). The CDR3 is 16 residues long. For the CDR3, the DNA is TGTGCCAGCAGTTACCTCAGCGGGGGGGCGACCAATGAGCAGTTCTTC. This gives the protein CASSYLSGGATNEQFF.

V is TRBV6-2 or TRBV6-3 and J is TRBJ1-4; D might be TRBD1 (5 bases). CDR1 and CDR2 (germline): MNHEY, SVGEGT. This CDR3 is built from 17 residues. The germline V and J ends were trimmed by 6 bases and 7 bases, with 24 bases remaining between them. The CDR3 sequence: CASSQGLAGVGREKLFF. In DNA form, the CDR3 reads TGTGCCAGCAGCCAGGGTCTCGCGGGGGTTGGACGTGAAAAACTGTTTTTT.

V and J are TRBV14 and TRBJ2-1; 8 nucleotides match TRBD2. From germline, CDR1 is SGHDN and CDR2 FVKESK. J was trimmed by 4 bases and V by 1 base; bases with no gene match: 3. The CDR3 is made up of 15 amino acids. CDR3 coding DNA: TGTGCCAGCAGCCAAGCGGGGGGGGGTTACAATGAGCAGTTCTTC. Its protein is CASSQAGGGYNEQFF.

The gene calls are TRBV7-3 and TRBJ1-1; no clear D gene. Germline V CDR1 and CDR2: SGHTA, FQGTGA. V dropped 5 bases and J dropped 1 base, with 8 bases sitting between them. This CDR3 spans 13 amino acids. The CDR3 coding sequence is TGTGCCAGCAGCCACACATGGAACACTGAAGCTTTCTTT. It translates to CASSHTWNTEAFF.